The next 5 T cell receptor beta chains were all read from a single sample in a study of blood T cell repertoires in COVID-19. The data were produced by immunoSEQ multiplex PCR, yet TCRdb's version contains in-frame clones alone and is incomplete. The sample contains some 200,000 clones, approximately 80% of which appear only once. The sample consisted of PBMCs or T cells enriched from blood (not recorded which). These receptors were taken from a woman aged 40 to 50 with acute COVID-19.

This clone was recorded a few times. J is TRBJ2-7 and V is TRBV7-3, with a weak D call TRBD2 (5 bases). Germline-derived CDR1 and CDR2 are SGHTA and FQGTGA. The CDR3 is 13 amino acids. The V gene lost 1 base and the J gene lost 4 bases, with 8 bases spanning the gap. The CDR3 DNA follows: TGTGCCAGCAGCTTAATAGGCGGGTACGAGCAGTACTTC. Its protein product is CASSLIGGYEQYF.

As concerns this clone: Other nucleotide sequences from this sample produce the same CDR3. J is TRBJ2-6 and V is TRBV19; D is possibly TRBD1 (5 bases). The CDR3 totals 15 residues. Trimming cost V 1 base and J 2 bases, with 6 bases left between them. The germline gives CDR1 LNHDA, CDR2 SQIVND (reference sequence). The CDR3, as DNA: TGTGCCAGTAGTATAGGCAGGGCTGGGGCCAACGTCCTGACTTTC. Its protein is CASSIGRAGANVLTF. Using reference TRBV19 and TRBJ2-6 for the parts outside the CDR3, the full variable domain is DGGITQSPKYLFRKEGQNVTLSCEQNLNHDAMYWYRQDPGQGLRLIYYSQIVNDFQKGDIAEGYSVSREKKESFPLTVTSAQKNPTAFYLCASSIGRAGANVLTFGAGSRLTVL.

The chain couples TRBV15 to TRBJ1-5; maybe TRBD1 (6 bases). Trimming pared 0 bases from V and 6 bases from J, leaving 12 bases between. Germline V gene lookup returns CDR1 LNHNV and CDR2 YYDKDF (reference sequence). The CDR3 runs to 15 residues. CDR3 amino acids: CATSRDTGGGQPQHF. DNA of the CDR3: TGTGCCACCAGCAGAGATACGGGGGGCGGTCAGCCCCAGCATTTT.

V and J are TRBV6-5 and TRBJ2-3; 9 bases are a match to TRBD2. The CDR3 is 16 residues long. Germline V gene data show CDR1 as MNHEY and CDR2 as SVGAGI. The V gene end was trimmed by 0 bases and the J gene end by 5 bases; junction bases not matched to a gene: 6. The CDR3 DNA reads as TGTGCCAGCAGTTACTCGCTAGCGGGGAAGCAAGATACGCAGTATTTT. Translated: CASSYSLAGKQDTQYF.

This chain's CDR3 is CATSDYREPASGGGPAQYF. Here the CDR3 DNA reads TGTGCCACCAGTGATTACAGGGAACCCGCTAGCGGGGGGGGCCCGGCCCAGTACTTC. The rearrangement links TRBV24-1 to TRBJ2-5, with 12 positions matching TRBD2. The CDR3 runs 19 residues. CDR1 and CDR2 (germline): KGHDR, SFDVKD. The ends lost 2 bases at V and 9 bases at J; junction bases unmatched: 18.